This T cell receptor beta chain was captured by sequencing in a study of T cells expressing NK-cell markers (dated by TCRdb to about 2020). About the investigation overall: TCR beta-chain repertoires were profiled in sorted CD3+CD56+NKG2C+, CD3+CD56+NKG2C- and CD3+CD56-NKG2C+ T-cell subsets from several donors. The eight sequenced donors were randomly selected healthy volunteers, three men and five women. Seven of the eight sequenced donors were HCMV-seropositive and one was HCMV-seronegative. The libraries were sequenced on Illumina HiSeq 2000/2500, MiSeq or NextSeq, producing 2 x 150 bp reads. Study-wide findings and limitations: In a handful of donors, the dominant CD3+CD56+NKG2C+ clonotypes were found to rank among the top 10 CD8+ clonotypes and to make up roughly 1.0-7.5% of CD8+ T cells. Whether the expanded NKG2C-expressing T cell clones were specific for HCMV antigens remained unclear. Those dominant clonotypes were again the most abundant among CD3+CD56-NKG2C+ cells in a few donors, at roughly 25-60.1%.

The cysteine opens and the phenylalanine closes a CDR3 of 17 amino acids. No DNA accompanies this entry. Taken from the germline V gene (reference sequence), the CDR1 and CDR2 loops are MNHNY and SVGAGI. Details on this clonotype: What antigen it recognizes has not been identified.

HCMV serostatus was determined by detecting HCMV-specific IgG in serum with a commercial ELISA kit. Ficoll density gradient centrifugation was used to isolate peripheral blood mononuclear cells from blood. The run used an Illumina HiSeq 2000. TCR beta cDNA libraries were prepared using 5'RACE template switching, which introduced a universal primer site and unique molecular identifiers. Synthesis of cDNA was primed from the TCR beta constant segment and was followed by two consecutive PCR amplification steps. The authors' pipeline ran thus. MIGEC was used to demultiplex reads and group reads by UMI, and MiTCR was used to assemble and quantify clonotypes. Only TCR cDNA sequences supported by at least two reads were kept to exclude erroneous sequences. Downstream repertoire analysis used the tcR package, and clonotypes were matched across fractions by CDR3 nucleotide sequence plus V segment. VDJmatch was used to annotate antigen specificity against VDJdb, with one amino acid substitution in CDR3 allowed. The reads went through TCRdb reprocessing, and each CDR3 protein sequence gets one entry with no DNA. V and J calls and clone size were set by TCRdb, not the authors. This sample's table lists some 500,000 distinct CDR3 sequences. The ten top clones hold roughly 1.4% of the sample.

The sequence links TRBV6-6 to TRBJ1-1; TCRdb calls TRBD1, which cannot be checked without DNA. Sequencing was done on a sample of blood T cells: a sorted CD56 or NKG2C T cell subset, CD4+ or CD8+ T cells, or bulk PBMC T cells (not recorded which). The clonotype comes from a woman aged 45-65 years in good health. Donor details come from another sample of the same person, matched by shared clones. The CDR3 amino acid sequence is: CASSTRTGGLSGTEAFF.